This T cell receptor beta chain derives from a study of blood T cell repertoires in COVID-19. Adults between roughly 18 and 89 years of age took part from some 25 US areas. TCRdb's copy holds only in-frame clones and misses some; the assay was immunoSEQ multiplex PCR. The data show about 250,000 clones, 70% to 90% seen once. This CDR3 region has 15 residues. V shed 1 base, J shed 7 bases, and the junction held 8 bases outside the gene matches. Germline CDR1 is SQVTM and CDR2 is ANQGSEA. This chain links TRBV29-1 with TRBJ2-1, with 9 bases matching TRBD1. This TCR derives from a woman in her thirties who had recovered from COVID-19. What was sequenced was PBMCs or T cells enriched from blood (not recorded which). CDR3 nucleotide sequence: TGCAGCGTTGAAGGACAGGGGGTGTCTGCTAATGAGCAGTTCTTC. Its protein product is CSVEGQGVSANEQFF.